Listed below are T cell receptor beta chains from one sample, sequenced in a study of CD8+CD57+ T cells in acquired aplastic anemia. TCRdb recomputed calls from the reads with MiXCR, one row per CDR3 protein. The table lists roughly 500,000 distinct CDR3 sequences, under 40% of them singletons. Sequencing used sorted CD4+, CD8+, or CD8+CD57+ T cells (not recorded which) from PBMCs. All receptors derive from a human donor with aplastic anemia. The CDR3 runs from the conserved cysteine through the conserved F or W.

J gene: TRBJ1-3
V gene: TRBV25-1
CDR3 protein: CASSPHPGHSGNTIYF

J gene: TRBJ1-2
V gene: TRBV20-1
CDR3 protein: CSARVGGLGYGYTF

J gene: TRBJ1-2
V gene: TRBV18
CDR3 protein: CASSPGTEYGYTF

J gene: TRBJ2-7
V gene: TRBV2
CDR3 protein: CAAGHTPSEQYF

J gene: TRBJ2-1
V gene: TRBV20-1
CDR3 protein: CSARGLTAGTVNEQFF

J gene: TRBJ1-6
V gene: TRBV20-1
CDR3 protein: CSASTTGGSYNSPLHF

J gene: TRBJ2-3
V gene: TRBV19
CDR3 protein: CASSILDSSTDTQYF

J gene: TRBJ2-1
V gene: TRBV6-5
CDR3 protein: CASSYPATRTGEGSYNEQFF

J gene: TRBJ1-1
V gene: TRBV2
CDR3 protein: CASSGQMITEAFF

J gene: TRBJ1-2
V gene: TRBV7-2
CDR3 protein: CASTSTGPNYGYTF

J gene: TRBJ1-6
V gene: TRBV15
CDR3 protein: CATSSPGQNNSPLHF

J gene: TRBJ1-3
V gene: TRBV9
CDR3 protein: CASRRPADIPGNTIYF

J gene: TRBJ1-1
V gene: TRBV7-6
CDR3 protein: CASSDEAGSRAFF

J gene: TRBJ2-7
V gene: TRBV30
CDR3 protein: CAWSTTVGQYF

J gene: TRBJ2-7
V gene: TRBV15
CDR3 protein: CATSRVASGENHEQYF

J gene: TRBJ1-3
V gene: TRBV5-6
CDR3 protein: CASRKTYRGSGNTIYF

J gene: TRBJ1-5
V gene: TRBV20-1
CDR3 protein: CSARGTGRHQPQHF

J gene: TRBJ1-2
V gene: TRBV18
CDR3 protein: CASSPLGTGVDYGYTF

J gene: TRBJ2-1
V gene: TRBV20-1
CDR3 protein: CSARASGGKYNEQFF

J gene: TRBJ1-2
V gene: TRBV3-1
CDR3 protein: CASSQDLDRAYGYTF

J gene: TRBJ1-5
V gene: TRBV20-1
CDR3 protein: CSAPGQGNQPQHF

J gene: TRBJ1-5
V gene: TRBV20-1
CDR3 protein: CSASNGQGYSNQPQHF

J gene: TRBJ2-7
V gene: TRBV4-1
CDR3 protein: CASSQDESALTYEQYF